This note documents a single T cell receptor beta chain sequence. Its antigen is unknown. This entry comes from a study of cytomegalovirus exposure and HLA in healthy donors. The study's findings and limits: TCR beta sequences reportedly predicted most subjects' HLA-A and HLA-B alleles accurately.

V was pared by 3 bases and J by 2 bases, with 10 bases between. This CDR3 is built from 14 residues. Germline CDR1 and CDR2: SGHVS and FNYEAQ. Primers for the PCR totalled 60 Vbeta and 13 Jbeta. As processed by the authors: As a later analysis found, there were 70 million to 100 million unique TCR beta chains, of which roughly 11 million were shared. The data were produced by immunoSEQ multiplex PCR, yet TCRdb's version contains in-frame clones alone and is incomplete. The D gene and trimming were derived from the DNA, and the V and J assignments and clone size from that table. The table lists some 190,000 clones, about four fifths of them singletons.

The clonotype was recovered from a woman aged 25 to 39 in good health and CMV-seronegative. Material for sequencing was PBMCs. The V and J genes are TRBV7-6 and TRBJ1-1; D unclear. CDR3: CASSFLTGNTEAFF. As DNA, the CDR3 is TGTGCCAGCAGCTTCTTAACGGGAAACACTGAAGCTTTCTTT.